This is a list of T cell receptor beta chains from one sample in a study of OX40 agonist ivuxolimab in advanced cancers. Generated by immunoSEQ multiplex PCR, the TCRdb table keeps only in-frame clones and is missing some. This table has 9,500 to 15,000 clones, roughly 69% appearing once. The source material was CD4+ or CD8+ T cells sorted from blood, sampled in a trial of the OX40 agonist ivuxolimab. The receptors shown here come from an adult with an advanced solid tumor such as melanoma, head and neck, liver or kidney cancer. The CDR3 runs from the conserved cysteine through the conserved F or W. The order of the fields is D gene, CDR3 length, V gene, J gene, CDR3 protein. The D gene is left open where the match is weak.

d_call: TRBD2; cdr3_length: 14; v_call: TRBV6-6; j_call: TRBJ2-6; cdr3_aa: CATYSGVGANVLTF
d_call: .; cdr3_length: 16; v_call: TRBV5-6; j_call: TRBJ1-5; cdr3_aa: CASSLTSLGGVQPQHF
d_call: TRBD1; cdr3_length: 15; v_call: TRBV5-1; j_call: TRBJ1-1; cdr3_aa: CASSEPDRGNTEAFF
d_call: TRBD2; cdr3_length: 14; v_call: TRBV6-1; j_call: TRBJ2-1; cdr3_aa: CASPSGRTRNEQFF
d_call: .; cdr3_length: 19; v_call: TRBV4-3; j_call: TRBJ2-2; cdr3_aa: CASSQVLIQGGWNTGELFF
d_call: TRBD1; cdr3_length: 13; v_call: TRBV7-6; j_call: TRBJ2-5; cdr3_aa: CASSMTGDGTQYF
d_call: .; cdr3_length: 17; v_call: TRBV4-3; j_call: TRBJ2-3; cdr3_aa: CASSQDGRAGGTDTQYF
d_call: .; cdr3_length: 11; v_call: TRBV6-5; j_call: TRBJ1-5; cdr3_aa: CASRGNQPQHF
d_call: TRBD1; cdr3_length: 16; v_call: TRBV5-6; j_call: TRBJ1-5; cdr3_aa: CASSLGGQGYNQPQHF
d_call: .; cdr3_length: 15; v_call: TRBV4-2; j_call: TRBJ1-5; cdr3_aa: CASSQDQGINQPQHF
d_call: .; cdr3_length: 14; v_call: TRBV13; j_call: TRBJ2-2; cdr3_aa: CASSALTSTGELFF
d_call: TRBD2; cdr3_length: 15; v_call: TRBV28; j_call: TRBJ2-5; cdr3_aa: CASSRLAGYQETQYF
d_call: .; cdr3_length: 13; v_call: TRBV19; j_call: TRBJ2-1; cdr3_aa: CASSFILLDEQFF
d_call: .; cdr3_length: 12; v_call: TRBV11-2; j_call: TRBJ2-1; cdr3_aa: CASSLDWDEQFF
d_call: .; cdr3_length: 12; v_call: TRBV28; j_call: TRBJ2-7; cdr3_aa: CASKGDTREQYF
d_call: TRBD2; cdr3_length: 16; v_call: TRBV5-1; j_call: TRBJ2-5; cdr3_aa: CASSHGAGGILETQYF
d_call: .; cdr3_length: 15; v_call: TRBV11-3; j_call: TRBJ2-1; cdr3_aa: CASSQGGGPYNEQFF
d_call: .; cdr3_length: 15; v_call: TRBV6-6; j_call: TRBJ1-5; cdr3_aa: CASSYAGAINQPQHF
d_call: TRBD2; cdr3_length: 14; v_call: TRBV2; j_call: TRBJ2-7; cdr3_aa: CASSEGGSRYEQYF
d_call: TRBD2; cdr3_length: 13; v_call: TRBV29-1; j_call: TRBJ2-7; cdr3_aa: CSVGLAGSYEQYF
d_call: .; cdr3_length: 14; v_call: TRBV5-4; j_call: TRBJ2-7; cdr3_aa: CASSLDRGLYEQYF
d_call: .; cdr3_length: 19; v_call: TRBV21-1; j_call: TRBJ2-2; cdr3_aa: CASSHWTSGGAGGTGELFF
d_call: .; cdr3_length: 13; v_call: TRBV19; j_call: TRBJ2-7; cdr3_aa: CASSRAGAYEQYF
d_call: .; cdr3_length: 13; v_call: TRBV6-6; j_call: TRBJ1-2; cdr3_aa: CASSYSWVNGYTF
d_call: TRBD1; cdr3_length: 14; v_call: TRBV28; j_call: TRBJ1-4; cdr3_aa: CASSAGTESEKLFF
d_call: TRBD1; cdr3_length: 16; v_call: TRBV25-1; j_call: TRBJ1-1; cdr3_aa: CARMGDSTSADTEAFF
d_call: .; cdr3_length: 13; v_call: TRBV28; j_call: TRBJ1-5; cdr3_aa: CASSLWQRVAQHF
d_call: .; cdr3_length: 17; v_call: TRBV4-3; j_call: TRBJ2-7; cdr3_aa: CASSQGWGGPGSYEQYF
d_call: .; cdr3_length: 13; v_call: TRBV5-4; j_call: TRBJ1-1; cdr3_aa: CASSPTENTEAFF
d_call: TRBD2; cdr3_length: 14; v_call: TRBV27; j_call: TRBJ2-7; cdr3_aa: CASSLGTIPYEQYF
d_call: .; cdr3_length: 17; v_call: TRBV5-1; j_call: TRBJ2-7; cdr3_aa: CASSKSTSLDRSYEQYF
d_call: .; cdr3_length: 13; v_call: TRBV7-9; j_call: TRBJ2-2; cdr3_aa: CASSPRNTGELFF
d_call: .; cdr3_length: 14; v_call: TRBV11-2; j_call: TRBJ1-5; cdr3_aa: CASSLVGWNQPQHF
d_call: TRBD2; cdr3_length: 18; v_call: TRBV13; j_call: TRBJ2-3; cdr3_aa: CASSEWGTSGGSTDTQYF
d_call: .; cdr3_length: 15; v_call: TRBV27; j_call: TRBJ2-3; cdr3_aa: CASPSIKGGTDTQYF
d_call: TRBD1; cdr3_length: 15; v_call: TRBV19; j_call: TRBJ1-3; cdr3_aa: CASSRQGLGGNTIYF
d_call: .; cdr3_length: 11; v_call: TRBV29-1; j_call: TRBJ2-3; cdr3_aa: CSCRVRDTQYF
d_call: TRBD1; cdr3_length: 14; v_call: TRBV4-3; j_call: TRBJ2-7; cdr3_aa: CASSPGTGDYEQYF
d_call: .; cdr3_length: 11; v_call: TRBV27; j_call: TRBJ2-7; cdr3_aa: CASSFSYEQYF
d_call: .; cdr3_length: 15; v_call: TRBV2; j_call: TRBJ2-7; cdr3_aa: CASTPGFSKHYEQYF
d_call: TRBD2; cdr3_length: 14; v_call: TRBV19; j_call: TRBJ2-7; cdr3_aa: CASSLTSGGYEQYF
d_call: .; cdr3_length: 14; v_call: TRBV5-6; j_call: TRBJ2-7; cdr3_aa: CASSSEDGTYEQYF
d_call: .; cdr3_length: 13; v_call: TRBV6-6; j_call: TRBJ2-7; cdr3_aa: CAVNEGLSYEQYF
d_call: TRBD1; cdr3_length: 16; v_call: TRBV15; j_call: TRBJ2-1; cdr3_aa: CATSTRRTGGNNEQFF
d_call: TRBD2; cdr3_length: 17; v_call: TRBV4-3; j_call: TRBJ2-3; cdr3_aa: CASSQGGLAGERDTQYF
d_call: TRBD2; cdr3_length: 15; v_call: TRBV6-1; j_call: .; cdr3_aa: CASREGLAGDYEQYF
d_call: TRBD1; cdr3_length: 16; v_call: TRBV7-3; j_call: TRBJ2-3; cdr3_aa: CASSLSIGGWTDTQYF
d_call: TRBD2; cdr3_length: 16; v_call: TRBV18; j_call: TRBJ2-5; cdr3_aa: CASSPPSGGAAETQYF
d_call: TRBD1; cdr3_length: 17; v_call: TRBV4-2; j_call: TRBJ1-6; cdr3_aa: CASTHENPGTGSSPLHF
d_call: .; cdr3_length: 16; v_call: TRBV7-8; j_call: TRBJ1-5; cdr3_aa: CASSQGRSYSNQPQHF
d_call: .; cdr3_length: 14; v_call: TRBV13; j_call: TRBJ1-6; cdr3_aa: CASSLVQGGSPLHF
d_call: .; cdr3_length: 14; v_call: TRBV7-9; j_call: TRBJ2-7; cdr3_aa: CASSLDSAAIEQYF
d_call: .; cdr3_length: 16; v_call: TRBV11-2; j_call: TRBJ1-6; cdr3_aa: CASSATMSSYNSPLHF
d_call: .; cdr3_length: 14; v_call: TRBV6-6; j_call: TRBJ1-2; cdr3_aa: CASSLREKSHGYTF
d_call: .; cdr3_length: 14; v_call: TRBV6-5; j_call: TRBJ2-3; cdr3_aa: CASSYSSPRDTQYF
d_call: TRBD2; cdr3_length: 16; v_call: TRBV27; j_call: TRBJ2-1; cdr3_aa: CASSLSLAGGHNEQFF
d_call: TRBD2; cdr3_length: 16; v_call: TRBV4-1; j_call: TRBJ2-3; cdr3_aa: CASSQGGGGVSDTQYF
d_call: .; cdr3_length: 14; v_call: TRBV6-1; j_call: TRBJ1-2; cdr3_aa: CASSELGGNYGYTF
d_call: TRBD1; cdr3_length: 17; v_call: TRBV5-1; j_call: TRBJ2-5; cdr3_aa: CASSLVIGTGGSETQYF